Listed here are 4 T cell receptor beta chains from one sample, sequenced in a study of T cell repertoires in cytomegalovirus infection. Using its own MiXCR run on the reads, TCRdb lists one record per CDR3 protein. Of about 490,000 distinct CDR3 sequences in the sample, about 15% were seen once. The sequencing sample was made of CD8+ T cells from PBMCs. The source of these receptors is a human donor in good health (CMV status not recorded). Some clones in this sample may be carry-over from other donors' samples.

This clonotype was observed at least ten times. The chain recombines TRBV5-1 with TRBJ2-7, with D hard to call. The germline V gene has CDR1 SGHRS and CDR2 YFSETQ. The CDR3 consists of 11 residues. Trimming left V 8 bases short and J 1 base short, with 7 bases between. The CDR3 DNA is TGCGCCAGATACCTATCCTACGAGCAGTACTTC. It specifies CARYLSYEQYF.

This clonotype showed up just a few times. The chain uses TRBV5-6 and TRBJ1-1; the D is unclear. Germline V CDR1 and CDR2: SGHDT, YYEEEE. This CDR3 has 14 amino acids. The ends were cut back, 2 bases at V and 1 base at J, with 9 bases in the middle. The DNA for the CDR3 is TGTGCCAGCAGCTTTCAGGAAGGGAACACTGAAGCTTTCTTT. Encoded protein: CASSFQEGNTEAFF.

The V and J genes are TRBV5-1 and TRBJ2-7; 8 positions match TRBD2. The V and J ends lost 4 bases and 0 bases, in that order; junction bases with no gene match: 6. The CDR3 is 15 amino acids. Germline V lookup: CDR1 SGHRS, CDR2 YFSETQ. The DNA for the CDR3 is TGCGCCAGCAGCCCGGGAGCGGGGGCCTCCTACGAGCAGTACTTC. This gives the protein CASSPGAGASYEQYF.

Many counts were recorded for this clonotype. The rearrangement links TRBV27 to TRBJ2-3, with D hard to call. The CDR3 totals 12 residues. V was trimmed by 8 bases and J by 4 bases, leaving 10 bases between them. Germline V CDR1 and CDR2: MNHEY, SMNVEV (reference sequence). CDR3 sequence (DNA): TGTGCCAGCCAAGGGATGTCAGATACGCAGTATTTT. Translated, it gives CASQGMSDTQYF.